This T cell receptor beta chain was identified in a study of vaccination and CD4 T cells after COVID-19. V was trimmed by 4 bases and J by 0 bases, leaving 10 bases between them. The CDR3 length is 15 residues. Germline V gene lookup returns CDR1 MDHEN and CDR2 SYDVKM. The Oncomine TCR Beta short-read assay sequenced DNA from cultured CD4+ T cells. Genomic DNA was isolated from CD4+ T cells that had been cultured. TCRdb independently ran MiXCR on the PCR reads; one entry per CDR3 protein. Of 26,000 or so distinct CDR3 sequences detected, around two fifths appear once; the ten largest clones hold approximately 7.5%. In regard to this clonotype: The target antigen is unknown.

Treatment denoted: approximately 9-day PBMC culture with coronavirus spike peptide pools or control peptides (ViraFEST assay). Before Alpha, Beta and Delta appeared in the US, convalescents tested positive (March–December 2020). The chain employs TRBV28 and TRBJ1-3, with D possibly TRBD1 on 5 matching bases. Input material: CD4+ T cells from blood, cultured in vitro. The origin of this receptor is a human donor who had recovered from COVID-19. CDR3 bases: TGTGCCAGCAGTTACACGGGGGGCTCTGGAAACACCATATATTTT. This sequence encodes CASSYTGGSGNTIYF.